Described below is a single TCR beta chain sequence and its context. Antigen: not known. These data come from a study of immune heterogeneity within non-small cell lung tumors. Study-wide results and caveats: Statistically, local T-cell clonality exhibited a moderate yet significant correlation with local tumor mutational burden (R around 0.32). Largely distinct from one individual patient to the next were the high-frequency T-cell receptor beta clonotypes. Recurrence of identical dominant CDR3 beta clonotypes was observed across tumor sites within a patient, alongside site-unique high-frequency clones.

It was with 32 V and 13 J primers that multiplex PCR amplified TCR beta CDR3. TCRdb re-called the multiplex PCR reads with MiXCR, one entry per CDR3 protein. There are more than 3,500 distinct CDR3 sequences in the sample; less than 25% occur only once, and over 7.5% lies in the top ten. With around 0.6 ug used per sample, the template was genomic DNA from bulk tumor. During surgery, several far-apart biopsies were obtained from every primary tumor. Patients had untreated, newly diagnosed non-small cell lung cancer and underwent curative surgery. The study drew donors from newly diagnosed non-small cell lung cancer patients having surgery with curative intent. The junction had 15 bases not matched to a gene; V was cut back by 6 bases and J by 2 bases. This CDR3 is built from 17 residues. The V gene's germline CDR1 is SGHRS and CDR2 YFSETQ.

The chain uses TRBV5-1 and TRBJ2-5; 8 bases agree with TRBD2. The specimen was lung tumor tissue. This clonotype was sampled from a man aged 50 to 59 with non-small cell lung cancer. The CDR3 loop reads CASIPSPRGGAQETQYF. The CDR3 DNA is TGCGCCAGCATCCCCTCCCCACGGGGGGGCGCTCAAGAGACCCAGTACTTC.